Listed below are T cell receptor beta chains from one sample, sequenced in a study of CD8 T cells in Susac syndrome. TCRdb itself ran the immunoSEQ multiplex PCR reads through MiXCR, one entry per CDR3 protein. Of over 150,000 distinct CDR3 sequences listed, under 95% are singletons. Material: CD4+ T cells from PBMCs. The source is a human donor with multiple sclerosis. CDR3s include the opening cysteine and the closing phenylalanine or tryptophan. The D gene is left open where the match is weak. Where a row states a size, it is once, few, many or the class of an expanded clone; other rows omit it.

>few|TRBV6-1|TRBD1|TRBJ2-7
TGTGCCAGCAGGGGGGACAGGGGAGGCTACGAGCAGTACTTC
CASRGDRGGYEQYF
>.|TRBV30|TRBD2|TRBJ2-1
TGTGCCTGGAGTACACTGCGGACTAGCGGGGCCTACAATGAGCAGTTCTTC
CAWSTLRTSGAYNEQFF
>once|TRBV20-1|TRBD2|TRBJ2-3
TGCAGTGCTAGACCGACTAGCGGGGGGAGTGATACGCAGTATTTT
CSARPTSGGSDTQYF
>.|TRBV20-1|TRBD1|TRBJ2-7
TGCAGTGCTAGAGGCTCGACAGGGTCGCTCCTCGAGCAGTACTTC
CSARGSTGSLLEQYF
>.|TRBV6-2/TRBV6-3|TRBD2|TRBJ2-2
TGTGCCAGCAGTCGCCCCAGCGGGAGGGCCTACACCGGGGAGCTGTTTTTT
CASSRPSGRAYTGELFF
>.|TRBV19|.|TRBJ1-5
TGTGCCAGTAGTCGGCCAGATAGCAATCAGCCCCAGCATTTT
CASSRPDSNQPQHF
>.|TRBV30|TRBD1|TRBJ2-3
TGTGCCGGGTCGACAGGGCGGGTTGTGGATACGCAGTATTTT
CAGSTGRVVDTQYF
>once|TRBV12-3/TRBV12-4|.|TRBJ2-1
TGTGCCAGCACCCCTTGGAGCCGTGACAATGAGCAGTTCTTC
CASTPWSRDNEQFF
>.|TRBV6-6|.|TRBJ1-1
TGTGCCAGCAGTTACTCAGGGGCGAGTACCACTGAAGCTTTCTTT
CASSYSGASTTEAFF
>.|TRBV6-5|.|TRBJ1-3
TGTGCCAGCAGCGGTGGGAGAGGAAACACCATATATTTT
CASSGGRGNTIYF
>once|TRBV20-1|TRBD2|TRBJ2-5
TGCAGTGCTAGACTAGCGGGGGGCCGTGTGTTGGAGACCCAGTACTTC
CSARLAGGRVLETQYF
>.|TRBV10-3|TRBD1|TRBJ2-2
TGTGCCATCGGGAGGGGGACAGGGGCCGGGGAGCTGTTTTTT
CAIGRGTGAGELFF
>.|TRBV20-1|.|TRBJ2-5
TGCAGTGCTAGAAGACTAGGGGAACAAGAGACCCAGTACTTC
CSARRLGEQETQYF
>.|TRBV5-1|TRBD1|TRBJ2-1
TGCGCCAGCAGCGGGACAGTCTCCTACAATGAGCAGTTCTTC
CASSGTVSYNEQFF
>.|TRBV12-3/TRBV12-4|.|TRBJ2-6
TGTGCCAGCAGCGCTACCCCGGGACCACGCTCTGGGGCCAACGTCCTGACTTTC
CASSATPGPRSGANVLTF
>.|TRBV7-2|.|TRBJ2-1
TGTGCCAGCAGCCCCCCTAGAAGTGAGCAGTTCTTC
CASSPPRSEQFF
>.|TRBV2|TRBD2|TRBJ2-3
TGTGCCAGTGTGGGAGGGATTCCTAGCACAGATACGCAGTATTTT
CASVGGIPSTDTQYF
>.|TRBV7-2|.|TRBJ1-1
TGTGCCAGCAGCATTAGTCGGGGGAGCACTGAAGCTTTCTTT
CASSISRGSTEAFF
>.|TRBV2|.|TRBJ2-2
TGTGCCAGCACCCTAGAGGCGAACACCGGGGAGCTGTTTTTT
CASTLEANTGELFF
>.|TRBV28|.|TRBJ1-1
TGTGCCAGCAGTCCTCCGGCAGCTAACACTGAAGCTTTCTTT
CASSPPAANTEAFF
>.|TRBV29-1|.|TRBJ2-5
TGCAGCGTTCGGGGTTCTGATGAGACCCAGTACTTC
CSVRGSDETQYF
>.|TRBV9|TRBD1|TRBJ2-7
TGTGCCAGCAGCCCAAGACAGGGGTACAGAGACGAGCAGTACTTC
CASSPRQGYRDEQYF
>.|TRBV2|.|TRBJ1-4
TGTGCCAGCAGTGAAGGGAGGGCCCTTACTACTCATGATGAAAAACTGTTTTTT
CASSEGRALTTHDEKLFF
>.|TRBV11-1|.|TRBJ2-7
TGTGCCAGCAGCTTCGACGGACCCTACGAGCAGTACTTC
CASSFDGPYEQYF
>.|TRBV2|TRBD2|TRBJ2-1
TGTGCCAGCAGTTTATCTAGCGGGGGGTTTTACAATGAGCAGTTCTTC
CASSLSSGGFYNEQFF
>.|TRBV7-2|TRBD2|TRBJ2-2
TGTGCCAGCAGCTTAGCTAGCGGGAGGGGCACCGGGGAGCTGTTTTTT
CASSLASGRGTGELFF
>.|TRBV2|TRBD1|TRBJ2-7
TGTGCCAGCAGTGATGGACAGGGATCCTACGAGCAGTACTTC
CASSDGQGSYEQYF
>.|TRBV5-1|TRBD1|TRBJ2-5
TGCGCCAGCAGCCTGGGCGGGACAGGGGAAGAGACCCAGTACTTC
CASSLGGTGEETQYF
>.|TRBV6-5|TRBD1|TRBJ2-7
TGTGCCAGCAGTGAAAACAGGGGGCGCATCGAGCAGTACTTC
CASSENRGRIEQYF
>once|TRBV11-2|.|TRBJ2-3
TGTGCCAGCAGCTTAGACCTCGCAGATACGCAGTATTTT
CASSLDLADTQYF
>.|TRBV15|.|TRBJ2-3
TGTGCCACCAGCAGACGAGGACAGCACACAGATACGCAGTATTTT
CATSRRGQHTDTQYF
>.|TRBV7-9|.|TRBJ2-7
TGTGCCAGCAGCCCCGCTGTGAGCTACGAGCAGTACTTC
CASSPAVSYEQYF
>few|TRBV12-3/TRBV12-4|.|TRBJ1-3
TGTGCCAGCAGTTTACAGGGAAACACCATATATTTT
CASSLQGNTIYF
>.|TRBV6-5|.|TRBJ2-1
TGTGCCAGCAGTTACACCCCTAGGGGTAATGAGCAGTTCTTC
CASSYTPRGNEQFF
>.|TRBV27|.|TRBJ1-3
TGTGCCAGCAGTCGATACATGGGAAACACCATATATTTT
CASSRYMGNTIYF
>.|TRBV7-2|.|TRBJ1-1
TGTGCCAGCAGCTTAGCGTCAGAAGGCACTGAAGCTTTCTTT
CASSLASEGTEAFF
>.|TRBV18|.|TRBJ1-5
TGTGCCAGCTCCCTTGGACTTAGCAGCAATCAGCCCCAGCATTTT
CASSLGLSSNQPQHF
>.|TRBV5-1|TRBD1|TRBJ2-7
TGCGCCAGCAGCTTGGGACAGGGAGTAGGGTACTTC
CASSLGQGVGYF
>once|TRBV5-4|.|TRBJ2-5
TGTGCCAGCAGCTTGGCTGGACGGACCTTTGGGGAGACCCAGTACTTC
CASSLAGRTFGETQYF
>.|TRBV3-1|.|TRBJ2-7
TGTGCCAGCAGCTCCAAATCGGGACTTCCCCCCTACGAGCAGTACTTC
CASSSKSGLPPYEQYF
>.|TRBV25-1|.|TRBJ2-1
TGTGCCAGCAGTGAACTGGACAGATCACGGGGTGAGCAGTTCTTC
CASSELDRSRGEQFF
>.|TRBV27|.|TRBJ2-7
TGTGCCAGCAGTTTATGGGGGTCCGAGCAGTACTTC
CASSLWGSEQYF
>.|TRBV7-8|TRBD1|TRBJ2-2
TGTGCCAGCAGCTCCCGCCTGGGACAGGTCACCGGGGAGCTGTTTTTT
CASSSRLGQVTGELFF
>.|TRBV5-1|TRBD2|TRBJ2-1
TGCGCCAGCTCTACCCCGGGACTAGCTATCAATGAGCAGTTCTTC
CASSTPGLAINEQFF
>.|TRBV18|TRBD1|TRBJ2-3
TGTGCCAGCTCACGAGCAGGGGACAGAGCAGATACGCAGTATTTT
CASSRAGDRADTQYF
>.|TRBV10-3|TRBD1|TRBJ1-2
TGTGCCATCAGTGAGAATCGACAGGGGGTAAATGGCTACACCTTC
CAISENRQGVNGYTF
>.|TRBV3-1|TRBD2|TRBJ2-7
TGTGCCAGCAGCCCACGCCCCGGGACTAGCCGGAACGAGCAGTACTTC
CASSPRPGTSRNEQYF
>once|TRBV7-2|.|TRBJ2-3
TGTGCCAGCAGTACTATCTGGGACACAGATACGCAGTATTTT
CASSTIWDTDTQYF
>.|TRBV12-3/TRBV12-4|TRBD2|TRBJ2-4
TGTGCCAGCAGTTTCGGGACTAGCGGGGCCGTAAACATTCAGTACTTC
CASSFGTSGAVNIQYF
>.|TRBV4-3|TRBD2|TRBJ2-2
TGCGCCAGCAGCCCACAACTCCCTTGGGGGATAGCGGGAGGGGGTACCGGGGAGCTGTTTTTT
CASSPQLPWGIAGGGTGELFF
>.|TRBV12-3/TRBV12-4|.|TRBJ2-2
TGTGCCAGCAGAAACACGAACACCGGGGAGCTGTTTTTT
CASRNTNTGELFF